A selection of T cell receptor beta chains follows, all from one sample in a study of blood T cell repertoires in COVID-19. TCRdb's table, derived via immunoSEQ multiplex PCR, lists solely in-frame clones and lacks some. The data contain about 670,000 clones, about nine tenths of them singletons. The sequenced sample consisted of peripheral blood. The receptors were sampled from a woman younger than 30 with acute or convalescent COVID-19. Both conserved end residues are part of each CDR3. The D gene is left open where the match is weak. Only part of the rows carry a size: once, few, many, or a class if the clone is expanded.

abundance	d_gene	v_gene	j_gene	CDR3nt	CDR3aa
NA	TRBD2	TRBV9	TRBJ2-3	TGTGCCAGCAGCCTTACCTCGACTAGCGGAAACACAGATACGCAGTATTTT	CASSLTSTSGNTDTQYF
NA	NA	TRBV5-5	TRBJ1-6	TGTGCCAGTAACCTCCGGGACAACTCCTATAATTCACCCCTCCACTTT	CASNLRDNSYNSPLHF
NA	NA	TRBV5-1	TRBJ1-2	TGCGCCAGCAGCTTGGACGGGTTGCATGGCTACACCTTC	CASSLDGLHGYTF
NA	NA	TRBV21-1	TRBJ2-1	TGTGCCAGCGGCAAGCGATTAAACGATGAGCAGTTCTTC	CASGKRLNDEQFF
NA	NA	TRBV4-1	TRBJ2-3	TGCGCCAGCAGCCAACTAGGATTGGATACGCAGTATTTT	CASSQLGLDTQYF
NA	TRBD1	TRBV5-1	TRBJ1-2	TGCGCCAGCAGCTTGGACGGACAGGGGGCTGGCTACACCTTC	CASSLDGQGAGYTF
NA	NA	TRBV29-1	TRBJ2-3	TGCAGCGTTAGGTCGGGGTATAGTACAGATACGCAGTATTTT	CSVRSGYSTDTQYF
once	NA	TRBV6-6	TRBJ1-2	TGTGCCAGCATTGATCGACAGGCCTATGGCTACACCTTC	CASIDRQAYGYTF
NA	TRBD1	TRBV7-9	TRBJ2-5	TGTGCCGGAACAGGGGACCAAGAGACCCAGTACTTC	CAGTGDQETQYF
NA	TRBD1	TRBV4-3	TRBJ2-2	TGCGCCAGCAGCCAAGATGTTTGGGACAGGGAAGGCGACACCGGGGAGCTGTTTTTT	CASSQDVWDREGDTGELFF
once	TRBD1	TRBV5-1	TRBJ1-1	TGCGCCAGCAGCTTCGGTGACAGGGTGTTGACTGAAGCTTTCTTT	CASSFGDRVLTEAFF
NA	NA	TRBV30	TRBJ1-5	TGTGCCTGGAGTGGGGCATATTTCGAGCCCCAGCATTTT	CAWSGAYFEPQHF
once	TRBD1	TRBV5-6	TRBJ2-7	TGTGCCAGCAGCGTGGGACAGACCTACGAGCAGTACTTC	CASSVGQTYEQYF
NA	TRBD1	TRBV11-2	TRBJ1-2	TGTGCCAGCAGCTTAGACAGGGGGCCGGATGGCTACACCTTC	CASSLDRGPDGYTF
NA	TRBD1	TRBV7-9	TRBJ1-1	TGTGCCAGCAGCCTGGGACAGACAGAAGCCAATGAAGCTTTCTTT	CASSLGQTEANEAFF
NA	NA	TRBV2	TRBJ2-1	TGTGCCAGCAGTGGTGGGGACATAAGGAATGAGCAGTTCTTC	CASSGGDIRNEQFF
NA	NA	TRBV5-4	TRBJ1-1	TGTGCCAGCAGCACGCAGGGTAGGACTGAAGCTTTCTTT	CASSTQGRTEAFF
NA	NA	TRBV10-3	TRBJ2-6	TGTGCCATCAGTGGGTCGAGGTCAGGGGCCAACGTCCTGACTTTC	CAISGSRSGANVLTF
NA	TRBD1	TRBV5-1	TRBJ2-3	TGCGCCAGCAGCTTGGTGGGACAGGGGGATTGGGATACGCAGTATTTT	CASSLVGQGDWDTQYF
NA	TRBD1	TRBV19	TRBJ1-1	TGTGCCAGTAGTGACTCCTTAAGGGACAGAGAAGCTTTCTTT	CASSDSLRDREAFF
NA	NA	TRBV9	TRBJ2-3	TGTGCCAGCAGCACGGGACTTTCAGATACGCAGTATTTT	CASSTGLSDTQYF
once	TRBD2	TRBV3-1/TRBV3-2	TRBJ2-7	TGTGCCAGCAGCCAGCCCCCCGGGACTAGCGGGGACGAGCAGTACTTC	CASSQPPGTSGDEQYF
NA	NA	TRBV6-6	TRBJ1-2	TGTGCCAGCAGTTACCAGGGGAACTATGGCTACACCTTC	CASSYQGNYGYTF
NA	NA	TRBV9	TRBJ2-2	TGTGCCAGCAGCGATGGCCACCGGGAGCTGTTTTTT	CASSDGHRELFF
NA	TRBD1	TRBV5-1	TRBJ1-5	TGCGCCAGCAGCTCCGTTTCCGGGACAGGGGAAAGTTTGGGCAATCAGCCCCAGCATTTT	CASSSVSGTGESLGNQPQHF
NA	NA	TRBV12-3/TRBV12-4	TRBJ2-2	TGTGCCAGCAGTTTCGGGGAGATCGGGGAGCTGTTTTTT	CASSFGEIGELFF
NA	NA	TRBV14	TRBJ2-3	TGTGCCAGCGCCTTACTGGGGCTTTTTAAGGGCACAGATACGCAGTATTTT	CASALLGLFKGTDTQYF
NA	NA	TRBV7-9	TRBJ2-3	TGTGCCAGCAGCTCGACTAAATACACAGATACGCAGTATTTT	CASSSTKYTDTQYF
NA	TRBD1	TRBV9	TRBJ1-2	TGTGCCAGCAGCGTAGATCGGGACAGGGTATACTACACCTTC	CASSVDRDRVYYTF
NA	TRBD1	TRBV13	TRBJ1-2	TGTGCCAGCAGCAAGAGGACAGGGGGCGATGGCAACACCTTC	CASSKRTGGDGNTF